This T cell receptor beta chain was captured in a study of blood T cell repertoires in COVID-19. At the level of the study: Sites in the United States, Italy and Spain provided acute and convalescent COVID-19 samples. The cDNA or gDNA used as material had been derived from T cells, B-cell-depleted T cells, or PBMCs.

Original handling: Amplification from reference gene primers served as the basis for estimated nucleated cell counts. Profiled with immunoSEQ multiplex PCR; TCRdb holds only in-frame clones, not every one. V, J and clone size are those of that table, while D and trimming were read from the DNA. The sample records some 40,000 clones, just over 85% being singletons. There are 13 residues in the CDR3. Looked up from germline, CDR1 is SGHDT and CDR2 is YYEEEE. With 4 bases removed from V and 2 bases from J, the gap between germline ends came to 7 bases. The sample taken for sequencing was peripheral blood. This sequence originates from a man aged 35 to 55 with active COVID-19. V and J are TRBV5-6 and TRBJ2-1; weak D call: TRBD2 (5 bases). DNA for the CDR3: TGTGCCAGCAGCCCCGGGGCCTACAATGAGCAGTTCTTC. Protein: CASSPGAYNEQFF.